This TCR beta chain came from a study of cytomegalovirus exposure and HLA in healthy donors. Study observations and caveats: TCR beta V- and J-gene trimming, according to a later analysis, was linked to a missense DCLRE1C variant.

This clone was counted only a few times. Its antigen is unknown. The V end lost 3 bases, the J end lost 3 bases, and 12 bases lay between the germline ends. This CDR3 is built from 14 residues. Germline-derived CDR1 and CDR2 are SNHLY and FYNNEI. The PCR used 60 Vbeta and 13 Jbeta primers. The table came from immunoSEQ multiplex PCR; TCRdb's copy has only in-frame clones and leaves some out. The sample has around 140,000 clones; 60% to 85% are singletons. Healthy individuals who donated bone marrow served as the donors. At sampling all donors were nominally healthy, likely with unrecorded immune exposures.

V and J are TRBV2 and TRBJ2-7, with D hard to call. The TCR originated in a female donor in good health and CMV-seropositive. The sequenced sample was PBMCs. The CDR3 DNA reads TGTGCCAGCAGTGAGAGTGGTCATTTCTACGAGCAGTACTTC. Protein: CASSESGHFYEQYF.